The clone carrying this TCR beta chain was counted only a few times. Its antigen is not identified. Deletions cut 5 bases from V and 6 bases from J, with 11 bases between. The CDR3 is 13 amino acids. Using its own MiXCR run on the 5' RACE reads, TCRdb lists one record per CDR3 protein. Here the sample spans under 400,000 distinct CDR3 sequences, more than 20% being singletons. This sample stems from a study of T-cell memory formation after mild COVID-19. About the research overall: Each donor largely had its own TCR clusters.

Study-wide points: There was a balanced CD4/CD8 profile in clones contracting day 15 to 85, and later expanders leaned CD4+. Pre-infection memory carried some responding clones, suggesting that cross-reactive memory joined.

What was sequenced was PBMCs or a T cell subset sorted from them (not recorded which). The chain links TRBV12-3 or TRBV12-4 to TRBJ1-5; maybe TRBD1 (5 bases). The clonotype was recovered from an adult woman who had mild COVID-19 (a few samples of this study predate the infection). Cell type and time point are not known. CDR3 region: CASSLQGSQPQHF. The CDR3 nucleotides are TGTGCCAGCAGTCTCCAGGGAAGTCAGCCCCAGCATTTT.